This record covers a single T cell receptor (beta chain). These data originate in a study of blood T cell repertoires in COVID-19. In the original workflow: Reference gene primer amplification gave estimated nucleated cell counts. Only in-frame clones appear in the TCRdb table, and some are missing; sequencing was by immunoSEQ multiplex PCR. V, J and clone size are taken as reported in that table, and D and trimming were inferred from the DNA itself. This table holds about 260,000 clones, roughly 80% found once. The CDR3 consists of 12 residues. Germline V CDR1 and CDR2: GTSNPN, SVGIG (reference sequence). The V and J ends lost 3 bases and 1 base respectively, with 7 bases between them.

This chain connects TRBV30 to TRBJ2-7, with a weak D call TRBD2 (5 bases). Specimen: peripheral blood. The sequence came from a woman in her forties or fifties who had recovered from COVID-19. The CDR3 DNA follows: TGTGCCTGGAGCGGGATTTCCTACGAGCAGTACTTC. Protein product: CAWSGISYEQYF.